Listed below are T cell receptor beta chains from one sample, sequenced in a study of blood T cell repertoires in COVID-19. TCRdb keeps only in-frame clones here, not all; method: immunoSEQ multiplex PCR. Of 95,000 to 150,000 clones listed, nearly 90% are singletons. The sequencing input was peripheral blood. The receptors were sampled from a woman in her fifties or sixties with COVID-19, enrolled during active disease. Each CDR3 is given with its conserved first and last residue. The D gene is left open where the match is weak. Only some rows state a clone size, as once, few, many or a class for expanded clones.

cdr3_length,v_call,d_call,clone_size,j_call,cdr3_nt,cdr3_aa
14,TRBV2,TRBD2,NA,TRBJ2-3,TGTGCCAGCGGTCGAGCGGGGGGTTGGGATACGCAGTATTTT,CASGRAGGWDTQYF
18,TRBV11-2,NA,NA,TRBJ2-4,TGTGCCAGCAGCTTAGAAGTTGATACTAGGTTGGCCAAAAACATTCAGTACTTC,CASSLEVDTRLAKNIQYF
14,TRBV7-9,NA,once,TRBJ1-1,TGTGCCAGCAGCTTAGTCCTGCCGGGAACTGAAGCTTTCTTT,CASSLVLPGTEAFF
13,TRBV5-4,NA,NA,TRBJ1-3,TGTGCCAGCAGCTTGTCGGCTGGAAACACCATATATTTT,CASSLSAGNTIYF
13,TRBV27,TRBD1,NA,TRBJ1-1,TGTGCCAGAGGACAGGGGCCCAGGGTAGCAGCTTTCTTT,CARGQGPRVAAFF
16,TRBV4-3,NA,NA,TRBJ2-5,TGCGCCAGCAGCCAAGATCTTACCAGGTACCAAGAGACCCAGTACTTC,CASSQDLTRYQETQYF
15,TRBV7-3,NA,NA,TRBJ2-1,TGTGCCAGCAGCTTAATCCCGGGGGGCACATATGAGCAGTTCTTC,CASSLIPGGTYEQFF
15,TRBV7-9,NA,NA,TRBJ2-2,TGTGCCAGCAGCTTAGCGACAGGAATCACCGGGGAGCTGTTTTTT,CASSLATGITGELFF
17,TRBV4-1,TRBD1,NA,TRBJ1-2,TGCGCCAGCAGCCGTAACTTGGGGACAGCCGAAAGCTATGGCTACACCTTC,CASSRNLGTAESYGYTF
15,TRBV5-4,TRBD1,NA,TRBJ2-1,TGTGCCAGCAGCCCTGGGGACAGGAGGGGGAATGAGCAGTTCTTC,CASSPGDRRGNEQFF
12,TRBV3-1/TRBV3-2,NA,NA,TRBJ1-2,TGTGCCAGCAGCCAACGCGACTATGGCTACACCTTC,CASSQRDYGYTF
15,TRBV5-1,TRBD2,NA,TRBJ2-5,TGCGCCAGCAGCTCCTCTTACCGGGGGGGAAAGGCCCAGTACTTC,CASSSSYRGGKAQYF
14,TRBV5-1,TRBD1,NA,TRBJ2-7,TGCGCCAGCAGGGCACAGGGGGCAGGCTACGAGCAGTACTTC,CASRAQGAGYEQYF
14,TRBV3-1/TRBV3-2,NA,NA,TRBJ2-5,TGTGCCAGCAGCCCCCACGGGGGAAGGGAGACCCAGTACTTC,CASSPHGGRETQYF
15,TRBV6-2/TRBV6-3,NA,NA,TRBJ2-7,TGTGCCAGCAGTTATGAGGCGGGGAGCTCCTACGAGCAGTACTTC,CASSYEAGSSYEQYF
15,TRBV5-4,TRBD2,NA,TRBJ2-1,TGTGCCAGCAGCTTGGTTGCGGGGGGGCCGAATGAGCAGTTCTTC,CASSLVAGGPNEQFF
18,TRBV7-2,NA,NA,TRBJ2-1,TGTGCCAGCAGCTATACAGGGACGGGCACTACCAACTACAATGAGCAGTTCTTC,CASSYTGTGTTNYNEQFF
17,TRBV28,NA,NA,TRBJ2-7,TGTGCCAGCAGTTTAAGCGGTACTTTCGCCGAGCCCCACGAGCAGTACTTC,CASSLSGTFAEPHEQYF
14,TRBV19,NA,NA,TRBJ1-6,TGTGCCAGTAGGCAAAACAGGGATAATTCACCCCTCCACTTT,CASRQNRDNSPLHF
15,TRBV18,NA,NA,TRBJ2-7,TGTGCCAGCTCACCAGAGGGCACCTACTCCTACGAGCAGTACTTC,CASSPEGTYSYEQYF
16,TRBV19,TRBD1,NA,TRBJ1-1,TGTGCCAGTAGTCCCTATCAGGGACAGACGAACACTGAAGCTTTCTTT,CASSPYQGQTNTEAFF
17,TRBV7-2,TRBD2,NA,TRBJ2-2,TGTGCCAGCAGCCAGGGCTCGGCGGGGGGGAACACCGGGGAGCTGTTTTTT,CASSQGSAGGNTGELFF
14,TRBV5-1,NA,NA,TRBJ2-6,TGCGCCAGTCGAGAGGCCTCTGGGGCCAACGTCCTGACTTTC,CASREASGANVLTF
16,TRBV7-9,TRBD1,NA,TRBJ2-3,TGTGCCAGCAGCTTTCCCAGGGGGATTCCTACAGATACGCAGTATTTT,CASSFPRGIPTDTQYF
15,TRBV7-2,TRBD1,NA,TRBJ1-4,TGTGCCAGCAGCGGCCAGGGACAGGGCGGTGAAAAACTGTTTTTT,CASSGQGQGGEKLFF
14,TRBV3-1/TRBV3-2,NA,NA,TRBJ1-5,TGTGCCAGCAGCCAAGGACAGAGCAATCAGCCCCAGCATTTT,CASSQGQSNQPQHF
16,TRBV4-1,NA,NA,TRBJ2-1,TGCGCCAGCAGCCAAGATTCGAGGGGGACCTACAATGAGCAGTTCTTC,CASSQDSRGTYNEQFF
14,TRBV29-1,TRBD1,NA,TRBJ1-2,TGCAGTACCGGGACAGGGGAGGCTAACTATGGCTACACCTTC,CSTGTGEANYGYTF
11,TRBV29-1,NA,NA,TRBJ2-7,TGCAGCGCCTCGGACATATACGAGCAGTACTTC,CSASDIYEQYF
14,TRBV4-2,NA,NA,TRBJ1-3,TGTGCCAGCAGCCAAGACAGCTCTGGAAACACCATATATTTT,CASSQDSSGNTIYF
13,TRBV6-6,NA,NA,TRBJ1-2,TGTGCCAGCAGTTTGGAGGGAAACTATGGCTACACCTTC,CASSLEGNYGYTF